This TCR beta chain was sequenced during a study of T cell responses to AZD1222 COVID-19 vaccine. This table comes from immunoSEQ multiplex PCR, and its TCRdb copy is limited to in-frame clones, with some not included. Of approximately 120,000 clones listed, about 89% are singletons. Germline CDR1 MDHEN, CDR2 SYDVKM. V lost 4 bases and J lost 12, with 18 bases in between. There are 13 residues in the CDR3. The J gene is TRBJ1-1, the V gene TRBV28; D unresolved. This receptor was identified in an adult in good health. The sample here was peripheral blood, taken on day 0 of MenACWY control vaccination. CDR3 DNA: TGTGCCAGCAGTTCCAACACCGAGCCGATTCCTTTCTTT. It yields the protein CASSSNTEPIPFF.